The 28 T cell receptor beta chains reported below all come from one sample, sequenced in a study of blood T cells in healthy people across ages. Using a J-beta primer mix together with a sample-barcoded 5' primer, a second PCR was run for roughly 7 to 12 cycles. MiXCR was run by TCRdb on the 5' RACE reads, yielding one entry per CDR3 protein. This table holds about 970,000 distinct CDR3 sequences, roughly 47% found once. Source material: blood. All receptors come from a woman in her sixties in good health.

The rearrangement joins TRBV7-3 to TRBJ2-2; D is unclear. The V end lost 2 bases, the J end lost 5 bases, and 9 bases lay between the germline ends. In germline, CDR1 is SGHTA, CDR2 FQGTGA. The CDR3 runs to 14 residues. The CDR3 DNA reads as TGTGCCAGCAGCTTAGCTTTGAGGACCGGGGAGCTGTTTTTT. Its translation: CASSLALRTGELFF. Looking up the rest from reference TRBV7-3 and TRBJ2-2 gives the full variable domain: GAGVSQTPSNKVTEKGKYVELRCDPISGHTALYWYRQSLGQGPEFLIYFQGTGAADDSGLPNDRFFAVRPEGSVSTLKIQRTERGDSAVYLCASSLALRTGELFFGEGSRLTVL.

Notes on this clonotype: One end of the junction is discordant with germline, which a read error may explain. This rearrangement joins TRBV6-5 to TRBJ2-1; 8 positions match TRBD1. The CDR3 has 16 residues. Germline loops: CDR1 MNHEY, CDR2 SVGAGI. For the CDR3, the DNA is TGTGCCAGCAGTTACTCGACGGGACAGGTTATCAATGCGCAGTTCTTC. As protein: CASSYSTGQVINAQFF.

This clonotype was counted at least ten times. CDR3: CSVLDRGDTGANVLTF. CDR3 in DNA: TGCAGCGTTTTGGACAGGGGAGACACTGGGGCCAACGTCCTGACTTTC. The chain carries TRBV29-1 and TRBJ2-6; 9 nucleotides agree with TRBD1. There are 16 residues in the CDR3. CDR1 and CDR2 from the germline V gene are SQVTM and ANQGSEA. V dropped 5 bases and J dropped 2; count of bases not matched to a gene: 7.

The CDR3 DNA is TGTGCCAGCAACAAGAACACCGGGGAGCTGTTTTTT. Translating it yields CASNKNTGELFF. The J gene is TRBJ2-2, the V gene TRBV28; D uncertain. The V gene lost 7 bases and the J gene lost 1 base, with 4 bases spanning the gap. CDR3 length equals 12 residues. The germline CDR1 and CDR2 sequences are MDHEN and SYDVKM.

The chain couples TRBV30 to TRBJ2-1; the match to TRBD1 covers 9 bases. This CDR3 has 14 residues. Germline V gives CDR1 GTSNPN, CDR2 SVGIG (reference sequence). V shed 3 bases and J 7 bases; nucleotides not matched to a gene: 7. The CDR3 sequence: CAWSPGQGANEQFF. The CDR3 DNA reads TGTGCCTGGAGCCCGGGACAGGGAGCTAATGAGCAGTTCTTC. The full variable domain, rest sourced from reference TRBV30 and TRBJ2-1, is SQTIHQWPATLVQPVGSPLSLECTVEGTSNPNLYWYRQAAGRGLQLLFYSVGIGQISSEVPQNLSASRPQDRQFILSSKKLLLSDSGFYLCAWSPGQGANEQFFGPGTRLTVL.

The chain has TRBV20-1 and TRBJ2-3, with 7 bases that match TRBD2. The CDR3 is 16 residues long. The V segment lost 3 bases and the J segment 0 bases; nucleotides outside the gene matches: 9. Germline lookup yields CDR1 DFQATT and CDR2 SNEGSKA (reference sequence). The CDR3 region has the DNA TGCAGTGCTAGCGGGCAAGCGGGACCCAGCACAGATACGCAGTATTTT. The encoded protein is CSASGQAGPSTDTQYF.

The V and J genes are TRBV5-1 and TRBJ2-5, with D possibly matching TRBD2 (5 bases). The CDR3 is 16 residues long. Germline lookup yields CDR1 SGHRS and CDR2 YFSETQ. Trimming took 0 bases from V and 1 from J, leaving 13 bases between them. This chain's CDR3 is CASSLAKIRGQETQYF. The DNA of the CDR3 is TGCGCCAGCAGCTTGGCCAAGATACGGGGCCAAGAGACCCAGTACTTC.

This chain joins TRBV27 and TRBJ2-7; unclear D gene. Germline V gene sequence: CDR1 MNHEY, CDR2 SMNVEV (reference sequence). This CDR3 spans 14 amino acids. With 2 bases removed from V and 0 bases from J, the gap between germline ends came to 8 bases. The CDR3 sequence is CASSLKLYSYEQYF. DNA for the CDR3: TGTGCCAGCAGTTTAAAGCTTTACTCCTACGAGCAGTACTTC.

This clonotype was detected only a few times. The V and J genes are TRBV11-2 and TRBJ2-3; TRBD2 aligns across 10 bases. After removal of 5 bases from V and 4 bases from J, the junction contained 6 bases not matched to a gene. This CDR3 spans 15 amino acids. Looked up from germline, CDR1 is SGHAT and CDR2 is FQNNGV. CDR3 in amino acids: CASSVSSGSADTQYF. In nucleotides, the CDR3 is TGTGCCAGCAGCGTCTCTAGCGGGAGTGCAGATACGCAGTATTTT.

V is TRBV28 and J is TRBJ1-4; 9 bases are shared with TRBD1. J was trimmed by 8 bases and V by 3 bases; bases with no gene match: 4. The V gene's germline CDR1 is MDHEN and CDR2 SYDVKM. The CDR3 length is 14 residues. The CDR3 DNA sequence: TGTGCCAGCAGTTTTCCCGGGACAGGGGAAAAACTGTTTTTT. This sequence encodes CASSFPGTGEKLFF.

The chain couples TRBV27 to TRBJ2-4; D may match TRBD1 or TRBD2 (5 bases each). This CDR3 contains 15 residues. Germline V CDR1 and CDR2: MNHEY, SMNVEV (reference sequence). The V gene lost 6 bases and the J gene lost 15 bases, with 27 bases spanning the gap. CDR3 in DNA: TGTGCCAGCAGACGTCCGGGACCTTCGCCCTACGAGCGGTACTTC. Translating gives CASRRPGPSPYERYF.

The V gene is TRBV13, the J gene TRBJ2-7, with D uncertain. The V end was cut by 5 bases, the J end by 3 bases, with 26 bases between. Germline V gene lookup returns CDR1 PRHDT and CDR2 FYEKMQ (reference sequence). The CDR3 loop spans 18 amino acids. CDR3 sequence: CASSRLLSWKQPIYEQYF. CDR3 bases: TGTGCCAGCAGCAGACTTCTGAGTTGGAAACAGCCCATCTACGAGCAGTACTTC. Based on the CDR3 plus reference TRBV13 and TRBJ2-7, the full variable domain is AAGVIQSPRHLIKEKRETATLKCYPIPRHDTVYWYQQGPGQDPQFLISFYEKMQSDKGSIPDRFSAQQFSDYHSELNMSSLELGDSALYFCASSRLLSWKQPIYEQYFGPGTRLTVT.

The J gene is TRBJ2-1, the V gene TRBV11-2; 8 bases are shared with TRBD2. The J call may be incorrect, as the DNA end agrees better with TRBJ2-7. The CDR3 has 15 residues. CDR1 SGHAT and CDR2 FQNNGV come from the germline V gene. CDR3 protein: CASSLRTSSYNEQYF. The CDR3 DNA reads as TGTGCCAGCAGCTTACGGACTAGCAGCTACAATGAGCAGTACTTC.

The V and J genes are TRBV6-2 or TRBV6-3 and TRBJ1-4, with TRBD1 as a possible D gene (6 bases). This CDR3 region has 15 residues. CDR1 and CDR2 (germline): MNHEY, SVGEGT. The V and J ends lost 7 bases and 6 bases respectively, with 18 bases between them. This chain's CDR3 is CASMGHRGRDEKLFF. DNA of the CDR3: TGTGCCAGCATGGGACACCGGGGACGAGATGAAAAACTGTTTTTT.

The sample holds many counts of this clonotype. This chain uses TRBV28 with TRBJ2-7, with unresolved D. From germline, CDR1 is MDHEN and CDR2 SYDVKM. V gave up 0 bases and J gave up 4 bases, with 4 bases separating them. This CDR3 is built from 12 residues. The CDR3 loop is CASSLWDYEQYF. The CDR3, as DNA: TGTGCCAGCAGTTTATGGGATTACGAGCAGTACTTC.

The chain is built from TRBV4-3 and TRBJ1-5, with D possibly being TRBD1 (6 bases). The CDR3 consists of 15 residues. The germline gives CDR1 LGHNA, CDR2 YSLEER. With 0 bases removed from V and 4 bases from J, the gap between germline ends came to 10 bases. The CDR3 region has the DNA TGCGCCAGCAGCCAAGATGGGACAAATAATCAGCCCCAGCATTTT. It specifies CASSQDGTNNQPQHF.

The chain recombines TRBV20-1 with TRBJ2-1, with 9 bases lining up with TRBD1. Germline CDR1 reads DFQATT; CDR2 reads SNEGSKA (reference sequence). This CDR3 is 14 amino acids long. With 8 bases clipped from V and 9 bases from J, the junction kept 14 bases outside the gene matches. This CDR3 is CSTIQGQGRVEQFF. CDR3 nucleotide sequence: TGCAGTACGATCCAGGGACAGGGAAGGGTTGAGCAGTTCTTC.

This clonotype was observed a single time. J is TRBJ1-5 and V is TRBV2, with a tentative D call TRBD1 (5 bases). Trimming stripped 5 bases from V and 0 bases from J, with 23 bases between. The CDR3 sequence is 19 residues long. Germline V lookup: CDR1 SNHLY, CDR2 FYNNEI. The CDR3 region is CASSPPRGAHRDSNQPQHF. CDR3 nucleotide sequence: TGTGCCAGCAGTCCCCCAAGGGGCGCCCATCGAGATAGCAATCAGCCCCAGCATTTT.

This clonotype was seen a handful of times. This chain connects TRBV6-1 to TRBJ2-3, with D unresolved. The CDR3 contains 15 residues. Trimming removed 0 bases from V and 0 bases from J, with 7 bases in between. The V gene's germline CDR1 is MNHNS and CDR2 SASEGT. In DNA form, the CDR3 reads TGTGCCAGCAGTGAAGCGATAGGTAGCACAGATACGCAGTATTTT. It specifies CASSEAIGSTDTQYF.

Turning to this clonotype: Relative to the germline gene, one junction end is altered; a read error may explain this. The chain uses TRBV3-1 and TRBJ2-1; D is unclear. Per the germline V gene, CDR1 is LGHDT and CDR2 is YNNKEL (reference sequence). The CDR3 is made up of 12 amino acids. CDR3: CASSQTENVQFF. In DNA form, the CDR3 reads TGTGCCAGCAGCCAGACCGAGAATGTGCAGTTCTTC.

This sequence joins TRBV7-8 and TRBJ1-2; D not certain. CDR1 is SGHVS, CDR2 FQNEAQ, per germline. V lost 3 bases, J lost 6 bases, and 14 bases lay in between. This CDR3 region has 14 residues. CDR3 nucleotide sequence: TGTGCCAGCAGCTTGGGCACCCCCACGAATGGCTACACCTTC. Translating gives CASSLGTPTNGYTF.

This clonotype was observed a handful of times. The chain combines TRBV6-2 or TRBV6-3 with TRBJ2-3; perhaps TRBD2 as D (6 bases). The length of the CDR3 is 14 residues. CDR1 and CDR2 from the germline V gene are MNHEY and SVGEGT. V was clipped by 6 bases and J by 2 bases, with 12 bases between them. Written as DNA, the CDR3 is TGTGCCAGCAGGATTAGCGGTTACACAGATACGCAGTATTTT. Translation gives CASRISGYTDTQYF.

The rearrangement uses TRBV29-1 and TRBJ2-3; D is ambiguous. The CDR3 has 10 residues. V lost 7 bases and J lost 7, with 9 bases in between. Germline V lookup: CDR1 SQVTM, CDR2 ANQGSEA. CDR3 in DNA: TGCAGCGCCTCTGAGAATACGCAGTATTTT. Its translation: CSASENTQYF.

The V call is TRBV2, the J call TRBJ1-2; TRBD1 matches 11 bases. The J segment lost 3 bases and the V segment lost 8 bases, leaving 5 bases of the junction unmatched. Per the germline V gene, CDR1 is SNHLY and CDR2 is FYNNEI. This CDR3 is built from 14 residues. CDR3 in DNA: TGTGCCAGCGGGGACAGGGGGGATGACTATGGCTACACCTTC. Translation gives CASGDRGDDYGYTF.

The chain joins TRBV4-2 to TRBJ2-7, with no clear D. This CDR3 comprises 15 residues. V lost 3 bases and J lost 6, with 18 bases in between. Germline lookup yields CDR1 LGHNA and CDR2 YNFKEQ. CDR3 sequence reads: CASSHLLGDSFEQYF. The CDR3 nucleotides are TGTGCCAGCAGCCACCTCCTCGGCGATTCTTTCGAGCAGTACTTC.

As regards this clonotype: An end of the junction does not agree with germline; a read error may underlie this. The chain links TRBV29-1 to TRBJ1-2; perhaps TRBD1 as D (6 bases). The CDR3 loop spans 14 amino acids. From germline, CDR1 is SQVTM and CDR2 ANQGSEA. CDR3 sequence: CSAEDRGAVYGYTF. CDR3 DNA sequence: TGCAGCGCTGAAGACCGGGGGGCGGTCTATGGCTACACCTTC.

This chain links TRBV9 with TRBJ2-1; 10 nucleotides line up with TRBD2. Germline lookup yields CDR1 SGDLS and CDR2 YYNGEE. V trimming: 1 base; J trimming: 7 bases; junction bases outside the gene matches: 8. CDR3 length: 16 amino acids. In nucleotides, the CDR3 is TGTGCCAGCAGCGTAAAAAATAGCGGGAGGATTAATGAGCAGTTCTTC. It translates to CASSVKNSGRINEQFF.

The V and J genes are TRBV27 and TRBJ2-1, with D possibly being TRBD1 or TRBD2 (5 bases each). The length of the CDR3 is 13 residues. V was clipped by 5 bases and J by 9 bases, with 14 bases between them. Germline CDR1 and CDR2: MNHEY and SMNVEV (reference sequence). The CDR3 loop is CASSRDRSGEQFF. The CDR3 region has the DNA TGTGCCAGCAGTCGGGACCGAAGTGGTGAGCAGTTCTTC.